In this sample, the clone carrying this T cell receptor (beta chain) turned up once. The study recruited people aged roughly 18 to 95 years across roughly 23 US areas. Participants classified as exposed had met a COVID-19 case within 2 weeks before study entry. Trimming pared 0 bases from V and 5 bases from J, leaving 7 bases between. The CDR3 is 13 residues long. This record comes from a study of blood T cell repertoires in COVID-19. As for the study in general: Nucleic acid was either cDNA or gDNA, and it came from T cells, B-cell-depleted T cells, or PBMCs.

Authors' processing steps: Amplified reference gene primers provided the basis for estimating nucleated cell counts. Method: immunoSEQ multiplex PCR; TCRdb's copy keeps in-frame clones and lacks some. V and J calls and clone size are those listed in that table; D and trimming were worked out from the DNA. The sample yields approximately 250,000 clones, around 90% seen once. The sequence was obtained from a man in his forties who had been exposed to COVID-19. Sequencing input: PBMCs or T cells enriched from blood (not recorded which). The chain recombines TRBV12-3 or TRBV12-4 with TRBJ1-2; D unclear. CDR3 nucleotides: TGTGCCAGCAGTTTAGCTTTGAGATATGGCTACACCTTC. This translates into CASSLALRYGYTF.